The 21 T cell receptor beta chains presented below share a single source sample, sequenced in a study of blood T cells in healthy people across ages. Through a sample-barcoded 5' primer and a J-beta primer mix, a second PCR was run for 7 to 11 cycles. TCRdb re-derived calls from the 5' RACE reads in MiXCR, one entry per CDR3 protein. Among fewer than 750,000 distinct CDR3 sequences, over 40% were seen once, and the ten largest hold 13%. Sample: blood. These receptors originate from a woman older than 75 in good health.

The chain couples TRBV20-1 to TRBJ2-7; the D is unclear. The CDR3 covers 12 residues. Germline CDR1 and CDR2: DFQATT and SNEGSKA (reference sequence). V lost 0 bases and J 2 bases, leaving 5 bases between the germline ends. In nucleotides, the CDR3 is TGCAGTGCTAGAGACTTAGCCTACGAGCAGTACTTC. Its translation is CSARDLAYEQYF.

The V gene is TRBV29-1, the J gene TRBJ2-3, with D possibly TRBD1 on 5 matching bases. This CDR3 region has 12 residues. Germline assignment: CDR1 SQVTM and CDR2 ANQGSEA. V lost 0 bases and J 4 bases, leaving 5 bases between the germline ends. The CDR3 DNA sequence: TGCAGCGTTGAAGAAGGGGCAGATACGCAGTATTTT. Protein product: CSVEEGADTQYF.

About this clonotype: The junction does not match germline at one end; this may be a read error. The chain has TRBV6-2 or TRBV6-3 and TRBJ2-7, with D perhaps matching TRBD1 (5 bases). Germline assignment: CDR1 MNHEY and CDR2 SVGEGT. The CDR3 spans 14 residues. The CDR3 region is CASSDSQGPYEQYF. The CDR3 DNA sequence: TGTGCCAGCAGTGACTCGCAGGGCCCCTACGAGCAGTACTTC.

At least ten counts were recorded for this clonotype. This rearrangement joins TRBV3-1 to TRBJ2-1; possibly TRBD1 or TRBD2 for D (5 bases each). V dropped 2 bases and J dropped 6 bases, with 17 bases sitting between them. CDR1 is LGHDT, CDR2 YNNKEL, per germline (reference sequence). CDR3 length: 16 amino acids. CDR3 sequence reads: CASSQSDPGPFNEQFF. The CDR3 coding sequence is TGTGCCAGCAGCCAAAGCGACCCGGGACCTTTCAATGAGCAGTTCTTC.

The table lists this clonotype with a few counts. The V gene is TRBV12-3 or TRBV12-4, the J gene TRBJ1-2; maybe TRBD1 (5 bases). The germline V and J ends were trimmed by 8 bases and 8 bases, with 21 bases remaining between them. This CDR3 is 14 amino acids long. The CDR3 loop reads CASSHAAGPGGYTF. CDR3 DNA: TGTGCCAGCTCCCACGCGGCGGGGCCGGGCGGCTACACCTTC.

CDR3 protein: CSAIFESSYNSPLHF. CDR3 coding DNA: TGCAGTGCCATCTTCGAGAGCTCCTATAATTCACCCCTCCACTTT. V is TRBV20-1 and J is TRBJ1-6, with unresolved D. The CDR3 totals 15 residues. Trimming took 6 bases from V and 0 from J, leaving 12 bases between them. Germline V CDR1 and CDR2: DFQATT, SNEGSKA (reference sequence).

This chain uses TRBV6-5 with TRBJ2-3, with TRBD1 as a possible D gene (6 bases). Germline V gene sequence: CDR1 MNHEY, CDR2 SVGAGI. The CDR3 is 15 amino acids. V lost 5 bases and J lost 2, with 14 bases in between. The CDR3 DNA follows: TGTGCCAGCAGTAATGGACAGACCTCCACAGATACGCAGTATTTT. Translation: CASSNGQTSTDTQYF.

This chain links TRBV10-3 with TRBJ2-1; 7 bases match TRBD1. After removal of 4 bases from V and 7 bases from J, the junction contained 4 bases not matched to a gene. This CDR3 is built from 13 residues. CDR1 and CDR2 from the germline V gene are ENHRY and SYGVKD. In nucleotides, the CDR3 is TGTGCCATCAGTGGCCCAGGGGGTAATGAGCAGTTCTTC. This gives the protein CAISGPGGNEQFF.

This clonotype was seen only a few times. The chain is built from TRBV18 and TRBJ1-1; tentative D call: TRBD1 (6 bases). The CDR3 runs to 15 residues. The V gene's germline CDR1 is KGHSH and CDR2 LQKENI. The V end lost 0 bases, the J end lost 8 bases, and 16 bases lay between the germline ends. CDR3 bases: TGTGCCAGCTCACCACCGGATTGGGCGGGGGGCGAAGCTTTCTTT. Translation gives CASSPPDWAGGEAFF.

The gene calls are TRBV9 and TRBJ2-5, with a tentative D call TRBD1 (5 bases). CDR1 and CDR2 (germline): SGDLS, YYNGEE. V was pared by 0 bases and J by 4 bases, with 10 bases between. This CDR3 comprises 14 residues. This chain's CDR3 is CASSVVGEGETQYF. In DNA, the CDR3 is TGTGCCAGCAGCGTAGTAGGGGAAGGAGAGACCCAGTACTTC.

The V and J genes are TRBV7-8 and TRBJ2-5; D remains unclear. Germline-derived CDR1 and CDR2 are SGHVS and FQNEAQ. Trimming shortened V by 2 bases and J by 0 bases, and 13 bases separated the two germline ends. This CDR3 spans 16 amino acids. This CDR3 is CASSLNLWADQETQYF. DNA of the CDR3: TGTGCCAGCAGCTTAAATCTCTGGGCGGACCAAGAGACCCAGTACTTC.

This clonotype was seen a handful of times. The chain recombines TRBV10-3 with TRBJ2-6; 9 positions agree with TRBD1. Germline V lookup: CDR1 ENHRY, CDR2 SYGVKD. The J segment lost 1 base and the V segment lost 0 bases, leaving 7 bases of the junction unmatched. The CDR3 is made up of 19 amino acids. The CDR3 region is CAISESWGQGGSGANVLTF. The CDR3 bases are TGTGCCATCAGTGAGTCCTGGGGACAGGGTGGTTCTGGGGCCAACGTCCTGACTTTC.

The rearrangement links TRBV5-1 to TRBJ1-4; D is uncertain. Trimming cost V 0 bases and J 8 bases, with 11 bases left between them. Germline V gene data show CDR1 as SGHRS and CDR2 as YFSETQ. The CDR3 totals 14 residues. In DNA form, the CDR3 reads TGCGCCAGCAGCTTGGACAGCCTCCTAGAAAAACTGTTTTTT. Translating it yields CASSLDSLLEKLFF.

This chain connects TRBV5-6 to TRBJ2-7; 7 bases fit TRBD1. Trimming cost V 3 bases and J 0 bases; bases outside gene matches: 9. The CDR3 runs to 16 residues. The germline gives CDR1 SGHDT, CDR2 YYEEEE. The CDR3 is CASSSDRVTSSYEQYF. As DNA, the CDR3 is TGTGCCAGCAGCTCCGACAGGGTGACAAGCTCCTACGAGCAGTACTTC. The full variable domain, rest sourced from reference TRBV5-6 and TRBJ2-7, is DAGVTQSPTHLIKTRGQQVTLRCSPKSGHDTVSWYQQALGQGPQFIFQYYEEEERQRGNFPDRFSGHQFPNYSSELNVNALLLGDSALYLCASSSDRVTSSYEQYFGPGTRLTVT.

This clonotype was counted many times. V gene TRBV7-9 combines with J gene TRBJ2-7; D could derive from TRBD1 or TRBD2 (5 bases each). The CDR3 extends over 12 amino acids. V dropped 4 bases and J dropped 7 bases, with 11 bases sitting between them. CDR1 SEHNR and CDR2 FQNEAQ come from the germline V gene (reference sequence). This CDR3 is CASSWRTSEQYF. The CDR3 DNA reads TGTGCCAGCAGCTGGAGGACATCTGAGCAGTACTTC. Full variable domain (rest looked up from reference TRBV7-9 and TRBJ2-7): DTGVSQNPRHKITKRGQNVTFRCDPISEHNRLYWYRQTLGQGPEFLTYFQNEAQLEKSRLLSDRFSAERPKGSFSTLEIQRTEQGDSAMYLCASSWRTSEQYFGPGTRLTVT.

The rearrangement links TRBV20-1 to TRBJ2-5; TRBD2 agrees at 8 bases. This CDR3 has 16 amino acids. Germline lookup yields CDR1 DFQATT and CDR2 SNEGSKA (reference sequence). The junction had 6 bases not matched to a gene; V was cut back by 0 bases and J by 0 bases. The CDR3 nucleotides are TGCAGTGCTAGAGATAGGAAGCGGGAGTACCAAGAGACCCAGTACTTC. Translation gives CSARDRKREYQETQYF.

This clonotype was seen at least ten times. The rearrangement links TRBV6-2 or TRBV6-3 to TRBJ2-7, with a weak D call TRBD1 (5 bases). Germline V gene sequence: CDR1 MNHEY, CDR2 SVGEGT. The germline V and J ends were trimmed by 6 bases and 2 bases, with 17 bases remaining between them. The length of the CDR3 is 15 residues. This CDR3 reads CASSRRQFTPYEQYF. CDR3 nucleotides: TGTGCCAGCAGCCGCAGACAGTTCACTCCCTACGAGCAGTACTTC.

A single count supports this clonotype. Just one base apart from a much larger clone, this may be a read error. V gene TRBV20-1 combines with J gene TRBJ2-7; the D gene could be TRBD1 or TRBD2 (5 bases each). The CDR3 consists of 14 residues. From germline, CDR1 is DFQATT and CDR2 SNEGSKA (reference sequence). V lost 6 bases to trimming and J lost 7 bases, with 22 bases between them. The CDR3 loop reads CSANDGRSWGEQYF. The CDR3 region has the DNA TGCAGTGCAAACGACGGACGATCCTGGGGGGAGCAGTACTTC.

The rearrangement joins TRBV2 to TRBJ2-7, with D possibly called TRBD1 or TRBD2 (5 bases each). The J call could be wrong; TRBJ2-5 is a better fit for the DNA end. Looked up from germline, CDR1 is SNHLY and CDR2 is FYNNEI. CDR3 size: 13 residues. The CDR3 DNA reads as TGTGCCAGCATACGTGGGACGACAGAGACCCAGTACTTC. It specifies CASIRGTTETQYF.

Regarding this clonotype: This may be a read error, as it is one base from a much larger clone. J is TRBJ2-5 and V is TRBV20-1; 7 bases align to TRBD2. Per germline, CDR1 DFQATT and CDR2 SNEGSKA (reference sequence). The CDR3 covers 18 residues. V shed 5 bases, J shed 0 bases, and the junction held 18 bases outside the gene matches. CDR3 bases: TGCAGTGCTGCCCAAGTGTTGGCGGGGGATCAGTACCAAGAGACCCAGTACTTC. Its protein product is CSAAQVLAGDQYQETQYF.

This clonotype occurred a few times. This chain connects TRBV10-3 to TRBJ2-5, with TRBD2 matching 10 bases. The better agreement between TRBJ2-7 and the DNA end casts doubt on the J call. CDR1 is ENHRY, CDR2 SYGVKD, per germline. This CDR3 region has 14 residues. The DNA of the CDR3 is TGTGCCATCAGTGGACCTAGCGGGAGTGACGAGCAGTACTTC. This gives the protein CAISGPSGSDEQYF.